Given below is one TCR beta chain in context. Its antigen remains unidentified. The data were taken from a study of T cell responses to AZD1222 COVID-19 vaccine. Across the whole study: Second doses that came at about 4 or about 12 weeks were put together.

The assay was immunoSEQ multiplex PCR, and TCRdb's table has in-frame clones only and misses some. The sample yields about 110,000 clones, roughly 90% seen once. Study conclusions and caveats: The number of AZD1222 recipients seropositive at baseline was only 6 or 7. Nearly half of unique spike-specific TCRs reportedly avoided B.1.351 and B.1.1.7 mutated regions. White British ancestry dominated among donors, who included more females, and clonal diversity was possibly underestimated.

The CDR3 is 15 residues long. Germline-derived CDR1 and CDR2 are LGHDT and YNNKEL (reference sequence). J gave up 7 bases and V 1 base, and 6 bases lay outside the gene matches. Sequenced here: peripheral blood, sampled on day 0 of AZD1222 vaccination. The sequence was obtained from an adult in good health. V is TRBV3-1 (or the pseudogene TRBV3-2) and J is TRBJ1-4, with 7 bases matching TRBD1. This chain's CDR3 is CASSQGGQGGEKLFF. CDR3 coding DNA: TGTGCCAGCAGCCAAGGAGGTCAGGGGGGTGAAAAACTGTTTTTT.